This T cell receptor beta chain was obtained from a study of T cells after yellow fever vaccination. TCRdb re-analysed the 5' RACE reads in MiXCR, keeping a single row per CDR3 protein. The sample has a few hundred thousand distinct CDR3 sequences, approximately 4.5% seen once. Germline CDR1 reads MNHNY; CDR2 reads SVGAGI (reference sequence). The V and J ends lost 5 bases and 3 bases, in that order; junction bases with no gene match: 1. The CDR3 covers 12 residues. In this sample, this clonotype turned up many times. The source is a man aged 18-30 years who received the YFV17D yellow fever vaccine. The input for sequencing was PBMCs, taken 15 days after the yellow fever booster vaccination. The chain has TRBV6-6 and TRBJ2-7; 7 bases agree with TRBD1. CDR3 coding DNA: TGTGCCAGCAGTGGGACAGTCTACGAGCAGTACTTC. It translates to CASSGTVYEQYF.